Given below is one T cell receptor beta chain in context. Its matching antigen is unknown. This sample is drawn from a study of long-term antiretroviral therapy in people with HIV. General study results and limits: Repertoire dominance by clones expanded before ART was seen at all time points. HIV repertoire CDR3 lengths ranged less widely than those of controls.

Deletions cut 2 bases from V and 0 bases from J, with 7 bases between. The CDR3 is 14 residues long. Germline lookup yields CDR1 SGHKS and CDR2 YYEKEE (reference sequence). No donor had fewer than one pre-ART PBMC sample or fewer than two post-ART PBMC samples. United States facilities provided treatment to all participants with HIV. Researchers report immunoSEQ v3.0 was run at survey level. The data were produced by immunoSEQ multiplex PCR, yet TCRdb's version contains in-frame clones alone and is incomplete. This table holds 25,000 to 35,000 clones, almost 95% found once. The rearrangement joins TRBV5-5 to TRBJ2-3; D not certain. Sequencing used unsorted PBMCs, obtained just over 7.3 years after starting antiretroviral therapy. This TCR was sampled from a man aged 45-65 years with HIV. The CDR3 DNA reads as TGTGCCAGCAGCTTCATAGAGAGCACAGATACGCAGTATTTT. Translated, it gives CASSFIESTDTQYF.